This T cell receptor (beta chain) was captured in a study of identical twins' blood T cells. TCRdb used MiXCR to reprocess the 5' RACE reads, holding one entry per CDR3 protein. The data hold about 370,000 distinct CDR3 sequences, with over 25% observed a single time. Reared together, all three twin pairs probably met the same infectious agents and vaccines. The CDR3 totals 14 residues. Trimming shortened V by 5 bases and J by 0 bases, and 13 bases separated the two germline ends. Germline V gene sequence: CDR1 DFQATT, CDR2 SNEGSKA (reference sequence). The receptor's source is a woman between 18 and 55 years old in good health. The gene calls are TRBV20-1 and TRBJ1-1; D is possibly TRBD1 (6 bases). Sequenced sample: PBMCs. CDR3 nucleotides: TGCAGTGCTCGGGGGCAGACAATGAACACTGAAGCTTTCTTT. This codes for CSARGQTMNTEAFF.